The 15 T cell receptor beta chains below come from one sample, sequenced in a study of blood T cell repertoires in COVID-19. Sequencing used immunoSEQ multiplex PCR; TCRdb keeps in-frame clones, though not all of them. This table has 95,000 to 150,000 clones, around 87% appearing once. Sequenced sample: peripheral blood. The receptors were gathered from a woman aged 45-65 years with acute or convalescent COVID-19.

The chain combines TRBV30 with TRBJ2-2, with 9 bases identical to TRBD1. Germline lookup yields CDR1 GTSNPN and CDR2 SVGIG (reference sequence). The CDR3 extends over 14 amino acids. V lost 5 bases and J lost 6; bases outside the gene matches: 7. The CDR3 sequence: CAWADRGKAGELFF. For the CDR3, the DNA is TGTGCCTGGGCGGACAGGGGTAAAGCCGGGGAGCTGTTTTTT.

The CDR3 DNA sequence: TGTGCCAGCAGCAAAGCAAACAGGGCCTCCTACGAGCAGTACTTC. Amino acids: CASSKANRASYEQYF. The chain uses TRBV21-1 and TRBJ2-7; TRBD1, the table's D call, lacks a check against the DNA. TRBV21-1 is a pseudogene locus. The CDR3 consists of 15 residues.

This clone was picked up one time. The genes are TRBV3-1 (or the pseudogene TRBV3-2) and TRBJ1-6, with 8 bases that match TRBD1. There are 15 residues in the CDR3. Trimming cost V 4 bases and J 7 bases; bases outside gene matches: 6. Per the germline V gene, CDR1 is LGHDT and CDR2 is YNNKEL (reference sequence). The CDR3 here is CASSPLGQDNSPLHF. The CDR3 region has the DNA TGTGCCAGCAGCCCTTTGGGACAGGACAATTCACCCCTCCACTTT.

The chain joins TRBV7-9 to TRBJ2-5; a weak D match, TRBD2 (5 bases). CDR3 size: 15 residues. The ends were cut back, 8 bases at V and 5 bases at J, with 21 bases in the middle. Germline assignment: CDR1 SEHNR and CDR2 FQNEAQ (reference sequence). CDR3 DNA sequence: TGTGCCAGCCGAGGAGGCGGTTCCCCTATTGAGACCCAGTACTTC. Protein sequence: CASRGGGSPIETQYF.

This chain links TRBV7-2 with TRBJ1-5; no clear D gene. V lost 5 bases and J 5 bases, leaving 7 bases between the germline ends. The CDR3 consists of 12 residues. The germline CDR1 and CDR2 sequences are SGHTA and FQGNSA. The CDR3 sequence: CASSPPDQPQHF. In DNA, the CDR3 is TGTGCCAGCAGCCCCCCAGATCAGCCCCAGCATTTT.

The rearrangement joins TRBV10-3 to TRBJ2-4, with unresolved D. The CDR3 sequence is 14 residues long. Germline loops: CDR1 ENHRY, CDR2 SYGVKD. V was clipped by 3 bases and J by 0 bases, with 6 bases between them. The CDR3 region is CAISDPGAKNIQYF. Here the CDR3 DNA reads TGTGCCATCAGTGACCCCGGAGCCAAAAACATTCAGTACTTC.

The J gene is TRBJ1-1, the V gene TRBV19; 7 positions match TRBD1. Trimming at V came to 3 bases and at J to 6 bases, leaving 10 bases not matched to a gene. Germline V gene data show CDR1 as LNHDA and CDR2 as SQIVND (reference sequence). This CDR3 contains 15 residues. The CDR3: CASSIISGGKAEAFF. The CDR3 DNA is TGTGCCAGTAGTATTATTTCAGGGGGTAAGGCTGAAGCTTTCTTT.

V usage is TRBV4-1 and J usage is TRBJ2-3; 7 nucleotides line up with TRBD2. J gave up 3 bases and V 6 bases, and 9 bases lay outside the gene matches. CDR1 is MGHRA, CDR2 YSYEKL, per germline. This CDR3 contains 15 residues. The CDR3 reads CASSTWGGGTDTQYF. CDR3 DNA: TGCGCCAGCAGTACCTGGGGGGGTGGGACAGATACGCAGTATTTT.

The chain couples TRBV11-3 to TRBJ2-1; TRBD2 agrees at 10 bases. From germline, CDR1 is SGHNT and CDR2 YENEEA. The trim removed 1 base at V and 8 bases at J, leaving 17 bases unmatched. This CDR3 comprises 19 residues. The chain's CDR3 is CASSLGGGTSGTRRHEQFF. DNA for the CDR3: TGTGCCAGCAGCTTAGGAGGGGGAACTAGCGGGACCCGGCGCCATGAGCAGTTCTTC.

J is TRBJ2-5 and V is TRBV11-2, with D possibly TRBD2 on 5 matching bases. The V and J ends lost 5 bases and 2 bases respectively, with 15 bases between them. The CDR3 sequence is 15 residues long. The germline V gene encodes CDR1 SGHAT and CDR2 FQNNGV. DNA for the CDR3: TGTGCCAGCAGCCCCCGTCTTAGCGCGCAAGAGACCCAGTACTTC. Translated, it gives CASSPRLSAQETQYF.

The chain links TRBV7-2 to TRBJ1-5, with 7 positions matching TRBD1. Trimming at V came to 1 base and at J to 2 bases, leaving 5 bases not matched to a gene. The CDR3 extends over 16 amino acids. Germline values: CDR1 SGHTA, CDR2 FQGNSA. The CDR3 DNA reads as TGTGCCAGCAGCTTAGGGAGACAGGGCGGCAATCAGCCCCAGCATTTT. Its translation is CASSLGRQGGNQPQHF.

This chain joins TRBV27 and TRBJ1-2, with D perhaps TRBD1 (5 bases). The CDR3 sequence is 14 residues long. Trimming stripped 3 bases from V and 7 bases from J, with 15 bases between. Germline V gene sequence: CDR1 MNHEY, CDR2 SMNVEV (reference sequence). The CDR3, as DNA: TGTGCCAGCAGTTTCCTGGGGGGTTCCCTTGGCTACACCTTC. Amino acids: CASSFLGGSLGYTF.

The rearrangement joins TRBV19 to TRBJ2-5, with 13 nucleotides matching TRBD2. V gave up 5 bases and J gave up 2 bases; unmatched junction bases: 2. Germline V gene lookup returns CDR1 LNHDA and CDR2 SQIVND (reference sequence). The CDR3 has 15 residues. The DNA for the CDR3 is TGTGCCAGTAGTCAGACTAGCGGGAGGCAAGAGACCCAGTACTTC. Residues: CASSQTSGRQETQYF.

The V gene is TRBV15, the J gene TRBJ1-1; 11 bases match TRBD1. The CDR3 spans 18 residues. The V and J ends lost 5 bases and 0 bases, in that order; junction bases with no gene match: 11. The germline gives CDR1 LNHNV, CDR2 YYDKDF (reference sequence). CDR3 region: CATSRWGDRGFMNTEAFF. As DNA, the CDR3 is TGTGCCACCAGCCGTTGGGGGGACAGGGGGTTCATGAACACTGAAGCTTTCTTT.

This rearrangement joins TRBV5-1 to TRBJ1-5; D not resolved. From germline, CDR1 is SGHRS and CDR2 YFSETQ. The V end was cut by 1 base, the J end by 7 bases, with 15 bases between. The CDR3 loop spans 15 amino acids. Here the CDR3 DNA reads TGCGCCAGCAGCTTGAGCGGTCAGGAGGAGCAGCCCCAGCATTTT. This encodes CASSLSGQEEQPQHF.